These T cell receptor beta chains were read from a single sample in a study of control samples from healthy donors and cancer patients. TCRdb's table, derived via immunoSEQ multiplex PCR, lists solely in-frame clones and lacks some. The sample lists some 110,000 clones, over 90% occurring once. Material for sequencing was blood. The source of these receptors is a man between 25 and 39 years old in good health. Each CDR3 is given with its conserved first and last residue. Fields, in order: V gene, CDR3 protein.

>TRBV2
CATRGGASYGYTF
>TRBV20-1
CSAAPYNEQFF
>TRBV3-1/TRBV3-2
CASSHIAGTGNTIYF
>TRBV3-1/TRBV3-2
CASALAGANEQFF
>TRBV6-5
CASSFSGGPGNTEAFF
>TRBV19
CASIPGTGRTGELFF
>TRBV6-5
CASGTGSHTEAFF
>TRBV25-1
CASSESEPNYGYTF
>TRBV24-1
CATSDPFTEAFF
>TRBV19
CAGGRGASVNTEAFF
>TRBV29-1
CSVTNWDNTQHF
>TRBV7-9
CASSPIRDYTDTQYF
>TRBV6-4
CASSDSAGSTDTQYF
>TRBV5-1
CASSSLTSGSYEQYF
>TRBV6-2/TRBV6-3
CASSQHQRPGDEKLFF
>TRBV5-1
CASSLPRGNTDTQYF
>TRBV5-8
CASSSGQSSNQPQHF
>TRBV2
CASEGFDVKETQYF
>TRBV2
CASLGTEQFF
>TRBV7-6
CASSLREGPGANVLTF
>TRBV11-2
CASSYGGGLAGNEQYF
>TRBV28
CASSTLAGTYEQYF
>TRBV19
CATSQGWGNQPQHF
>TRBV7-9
CASSLAVNEQFF
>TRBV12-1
CASSYLGGRGHTEAFF
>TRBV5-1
CASSLLRSDTQYF
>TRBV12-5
CASGFVSVVSEKLFF
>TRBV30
CAAHRGTTDTQYF
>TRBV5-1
CASSLVGQGMELFF
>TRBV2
CASGSGSYNSPLHF
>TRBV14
CASSQGSSSHTDTQYF
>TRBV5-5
CASSLEGRETQYF
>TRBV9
CASSVGTSRSEQYF
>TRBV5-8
CASMRDETQYF
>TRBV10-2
CASSDLGQGYADTQYF
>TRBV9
CASSVVGLGNTEAFF
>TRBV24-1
CATSDLTRETQYF
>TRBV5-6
CASSLPGLGLEAFF
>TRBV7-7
CASSSIPGQGRETQYF
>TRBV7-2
CASSWSRNTGELFF
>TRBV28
CAIPDRQTYGYTF
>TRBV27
CASSRRPGSPGELFF
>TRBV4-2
CASSQDGLAVNGDEQFF
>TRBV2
CASSTGGTKNTIYF
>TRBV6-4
CASSDAGTESSYNSPLHF
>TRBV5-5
CASSRYDETEAFF
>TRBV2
CASIGDRGNEQYF
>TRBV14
CASSQKFGTYYEQYF
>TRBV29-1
CSYSSWGQSNYGYTF